The 9 T cell receptor beta chains in this list originate from one sample, sequenced in a study of T cells in Graves' hyperthyroidism and ophthalmopathy. RNA transcripts provided the source from which TCR beta CDR3 regions were amplified. During a first-round RT-PCR of the TCR CDR3, the HTBI primer set was used. TCRdb re-analysed the multiplex PCR reads in MiXCR, keeping a single row per CDR3 protein. The sample consists of fewer than 900,000 distinct CDR3 sequences, roughly 20% of them appearing once. Material for sequencing was blood. Receptors originate from a woman between 50 and 59 years old with Graves' hyperthyroidism that later progressed to Graves' ophthalmopathy.

V and J are TRBV19 and TRBJ1-6; D call uncertain. Germline CDR1 and CDR2: LNHDA and SQIVND (reference sequence). Trimming took off 10 bases at V and 7 bases at J, with 11 bases between the two ends. This CDR3 comprises 12 residues. CDR3 sequence: CATGHENSPLHF. DNA of the CDR3: TGTGCCACCGGTCACGAAAATTCACCCCTCCACTTT.

The chain recombines TRBV12-3 or TRBV12-4 with TRBJ1-2; 7 positions agree with TRBD1. The CDR3 is made up of 13 amino acids. Trimming cost V 6 bases and J 4 bases; bases outside gene matches: 5. The DNA for the CDR3 is TGTGCCAGCAGCACCGACAGGGCCTATGGCTACACCTTC. Encoded protein: CASSTDRAYGYTF.

J is TRBJ1-3 and V is TRBV5-5; maybe TRBD1 (5 bases). Between the trimmed V and J ends, which lost 3 bases and 4 bases, there was a span of 14 bases. The germline V gene has CDR1 SGHKS and CDR2 YYEKEE (reference sequence). The CDR3 spans 15 residues. In nucleotides, the CDR3 is TGTGCCAGCAGCTCCGGCGAAGGGGTCGGAAACACCATATATTTT. The encoded protein is CASSSGEGVGNTIYF.

The table lists this clonotype with many counts. The CDR3: CASSPRAVSETQYF. The CDR3, as DNA: TGTGCCAGCAGCCCCAGGGCTGTGAGCGAGACCCAGTACTTC. The chain has TRBV11-2 and TRBJ2-5; weak D call: TRBD1 (5 bases). Trimming left V 5 bases short and J 5 bases short, with 15 bases between. Germline V lookup: CDR1 SGHAT, CDR2 FQNNGV. The CDR3 runs to 14 residues.

This clonotype showed up many times. The chain recombines TRBV12-3 or TRBV12-4 with TRBJ1-4; perhaps TRBD1 as D (6 bases). This CDR3 comprises 14 residues. V shed 6 bases and J shed 7 bases, with 15 bases lying between them. Written as DNA, the CDR3 is TGTGCCAGCAGAAACACAAGGGGGGTTGAAAAACTGTTTTTT. Protein product: CASRNTRGVEKLFF.

This chain uses TRBV4-1 with TRBJ2-5, with a possible D match to TRBD2 (7 bases). Germline-derived CDR1 and CDR2 are MGHRA and YSYEKL. V was trimmed by 0 bases and J by 3 bases, leaving 14 bases between them. The CDR3 covers 16 residues. The CDR3 is CASSQEWAGAEETQYF. CDR3 nucleotides: TGCGCCAGCAGCCAAGAGTGGGCGGGGGCAGAAGAGACCCAGTACTTC.

This clonotype was observed a few times. The chain uses TRBV6-1 and TRBJ2-3, with a weak D call TRBD2 (5 bases). The V end was cut by 0 bases, the J end by 0 bases, with 10 bases between. This CDR3 spans 16 amino acids. CDR1 MNHNS and CDR2 SASEGT come from the germline V gene. CDR3 coding DNA: TGTGCCAGCAGTGAAGCGGTACTAGGTAGCACAGATACGCAGTATTTT. This codes for CASSEAVLGSTDTQYF.

The rearrangement joins TRBV12-5 to TRBJ1-1; D is uncertain. Germline CDR1 reads LGHNT; CDR2 reads FRNRAP. The ends were cut back, 3 bases at V and 6 bases at J, with 8 bases in the middle. This CDR3 is 12 amino acids long. Written as DNA, the CDR3 is TGTGCTAGTGGTTTTCTTTCCTCTGAAGCTTTCTTT. It codes for CASGFLSSEAFF. Using reference TRBV12-5 and TRBJ1-1 for the parts outside the CDR3, the full variable domain is DARVTQTPRHKVTEMGQEVTMRCQPILGHNTVFWYRQTMMQGLELLAYFRNRAPLDDSGMPKDRFSAEMPDATLATLKIQPSEPRDSAVYFCASGFLSSEAFFGQGTRLTVV.

The chain has TRBV20-1 and TRBJ2-7, with D hard to call. CDR1 is DFQATT and CDR2 is SNEGSKA in the germline V gene (reference sequence). This CDR3 has 11 residues. V shed 5 bases and J shed 5 bases, with 10 bases lying between them. This chain's CDR3 is CSAQSSHEQYF. For the CDR3, the DNA is TGCAGTGCTCAAAGTAGCCACGAGCAGTACTTC.